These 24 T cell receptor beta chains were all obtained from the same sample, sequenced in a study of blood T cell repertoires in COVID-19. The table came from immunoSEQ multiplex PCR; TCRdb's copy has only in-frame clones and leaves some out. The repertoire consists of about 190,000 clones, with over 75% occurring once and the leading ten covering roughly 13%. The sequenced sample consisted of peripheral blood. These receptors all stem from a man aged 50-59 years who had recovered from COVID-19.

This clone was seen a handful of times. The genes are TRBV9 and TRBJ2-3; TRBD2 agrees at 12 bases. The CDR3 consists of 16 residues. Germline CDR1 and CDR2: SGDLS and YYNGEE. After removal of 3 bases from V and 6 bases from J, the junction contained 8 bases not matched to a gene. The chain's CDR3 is CASSELLAGGGDTQYF. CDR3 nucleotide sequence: TGTGCCAGCAGCGAACTACTAGCGGGAGGCGGCGATACGCAGTATTTT. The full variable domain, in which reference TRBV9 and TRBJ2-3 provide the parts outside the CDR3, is DSGVTQTPKHLITATGQRVTLRCSPRSGDLSVYWYQQSLDQGLQFLIQYYNGEERAKGNILERFSAQQFPDLHSELNLSSLELGDSALYFCASSELLAGGGDTQYFGPGTRLTVL.

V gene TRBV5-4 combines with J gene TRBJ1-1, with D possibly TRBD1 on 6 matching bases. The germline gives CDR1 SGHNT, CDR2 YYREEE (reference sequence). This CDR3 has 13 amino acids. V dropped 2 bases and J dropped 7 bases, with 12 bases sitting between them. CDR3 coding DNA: TGTGCCAGCAGCTTTGGTCAGGGGATTGAAGCTTTCTTT. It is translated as CASSFGQGIEAFF.

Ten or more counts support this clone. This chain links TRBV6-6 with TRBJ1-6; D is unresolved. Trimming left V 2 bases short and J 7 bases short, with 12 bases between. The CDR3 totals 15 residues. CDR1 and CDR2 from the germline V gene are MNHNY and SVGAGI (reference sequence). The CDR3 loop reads CASSYDPRQNSPLHF. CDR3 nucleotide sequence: TGTGCCAGCAGTTACGATCCCAGGCAAAATTCACCCCTCCACTTT.

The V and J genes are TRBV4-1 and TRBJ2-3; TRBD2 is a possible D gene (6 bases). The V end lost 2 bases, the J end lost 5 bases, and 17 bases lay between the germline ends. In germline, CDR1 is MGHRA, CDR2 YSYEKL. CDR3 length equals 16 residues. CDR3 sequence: CASSQTRTGEGDTQYF. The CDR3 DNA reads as TGCGCCAGCAGCCAAACTAGAACGGGAGAGGGAGATACGCAGTATTTT.

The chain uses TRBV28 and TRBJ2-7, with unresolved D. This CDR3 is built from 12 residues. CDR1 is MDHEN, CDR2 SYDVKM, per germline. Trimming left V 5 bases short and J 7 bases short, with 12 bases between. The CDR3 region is CASSPLRGEQYF. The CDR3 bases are TGTGCCAGCAGTCCACTTCGCGGAGAGCAGTACTTC.

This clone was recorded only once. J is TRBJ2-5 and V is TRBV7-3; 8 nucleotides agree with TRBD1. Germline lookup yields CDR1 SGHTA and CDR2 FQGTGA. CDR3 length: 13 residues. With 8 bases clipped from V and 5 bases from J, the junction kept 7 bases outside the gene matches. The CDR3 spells CASGRDRLETQYF. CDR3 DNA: TGTGCCAGCGGCCGGGACAGGCTCGAGACCCAGTACTTC. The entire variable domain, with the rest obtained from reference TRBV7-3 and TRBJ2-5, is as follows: GAGVSQTPSNKVTEKGKYVELRCDPISGHTALYWYRQSLGQGPEFLIYFQGTGAADDSGLPNDRFFAVRPEGSVSTLKIQRTERGDSAVYLCASGRDRLETQYFGPGTRLLVL.

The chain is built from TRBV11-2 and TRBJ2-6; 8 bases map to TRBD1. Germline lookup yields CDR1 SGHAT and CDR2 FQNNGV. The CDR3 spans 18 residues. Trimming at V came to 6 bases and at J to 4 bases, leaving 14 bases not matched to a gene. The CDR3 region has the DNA TGTGCCAGCAGGTCCCCGGCGAGGACAGGGACGGGGGCCAACGTCCTGACTTTC. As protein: CASRSPARTGTGANVLTF. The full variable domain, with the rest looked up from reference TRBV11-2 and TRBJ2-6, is EAGVAQSPRYKIIEKRQSVAFWCNPISGHATLYWYQQILGQGPKLLIQFQNNGVVDDSQLPKDRFSAERLKGVDSTLKIQPAKLEDSAVYLCASRSPARTGTGANVLTFGAGSRLTVL.

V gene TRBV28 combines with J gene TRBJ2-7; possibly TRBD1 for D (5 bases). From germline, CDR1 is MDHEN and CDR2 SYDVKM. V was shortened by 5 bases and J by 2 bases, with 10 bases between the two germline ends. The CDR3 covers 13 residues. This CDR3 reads CASSEQGTYEQYF. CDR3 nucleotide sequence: TGTGCCAGCAGTGAGCAGGGTACCTACGAGCAGTACTTC.

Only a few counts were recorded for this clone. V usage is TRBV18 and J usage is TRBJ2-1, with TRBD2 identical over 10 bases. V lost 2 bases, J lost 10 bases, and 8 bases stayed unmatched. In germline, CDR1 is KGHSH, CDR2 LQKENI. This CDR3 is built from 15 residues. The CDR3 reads CASSPWSSGSGEQFF. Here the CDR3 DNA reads TGTGCCAGCTCACCATGGTCTAGCGGGAGTGGGGAGCAGTTCTTC. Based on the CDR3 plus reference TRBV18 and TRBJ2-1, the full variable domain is NAGVMQNPRHLVRRRGQEARLRCSPMKGHSHVYWYRQLPEEGLKFMVYLQKENIIDESGMPKERFSAEFPKEGPSILRIQQVVRGDSAAYFCASSPWSSGSGEQFFGPGTRLTVL.

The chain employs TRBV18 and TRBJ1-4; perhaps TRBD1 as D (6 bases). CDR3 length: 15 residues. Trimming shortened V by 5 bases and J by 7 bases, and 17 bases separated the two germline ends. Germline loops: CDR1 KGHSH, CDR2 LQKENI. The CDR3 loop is CASSTLGGATEKLFF. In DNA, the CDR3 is TGTGCCAGCTCAACCCTAGGGGGTGCTACTGAAAAACTGTTTTTT.

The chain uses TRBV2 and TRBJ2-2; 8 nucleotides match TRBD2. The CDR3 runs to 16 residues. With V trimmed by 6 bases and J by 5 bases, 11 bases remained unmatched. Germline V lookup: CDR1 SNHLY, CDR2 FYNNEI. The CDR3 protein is CASSPPGLAGTGELFF. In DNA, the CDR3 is TGTGCCAGCAGCCCACCTGGACTAGCAGGAACCGGGGAGCTGTTTTTT.

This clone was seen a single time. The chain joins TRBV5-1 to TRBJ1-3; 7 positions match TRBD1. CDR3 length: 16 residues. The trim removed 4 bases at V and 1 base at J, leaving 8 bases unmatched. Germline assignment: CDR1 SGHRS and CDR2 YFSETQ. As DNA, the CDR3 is TGCGCCAGCAGCCCGTCGACAGGGCCATCTGGAAACACCATATATTTT. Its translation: CASSPSTGPSGNTIYF.

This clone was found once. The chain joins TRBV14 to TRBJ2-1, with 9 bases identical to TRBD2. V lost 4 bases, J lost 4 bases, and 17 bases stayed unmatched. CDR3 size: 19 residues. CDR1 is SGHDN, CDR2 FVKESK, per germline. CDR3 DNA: TGTGCCAGCAGCCTGTATAAGGCGGGAGGGCCACCTCGTTACAATGAGCAGTTCTTC. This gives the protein CASSLYKAGGPPRYNEQFF. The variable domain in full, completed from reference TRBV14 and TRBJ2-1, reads EAGVTQFPSHSVIEKGQTVTLRCDPISGHDNLYWYRRVMGKEIKFLLHFVKESKQDESGMPNNRFLAERTGGTYSTLKVQPAELEDSGVYFCASSLYKAGGPPRYNEQFFGPGTRLTVL.

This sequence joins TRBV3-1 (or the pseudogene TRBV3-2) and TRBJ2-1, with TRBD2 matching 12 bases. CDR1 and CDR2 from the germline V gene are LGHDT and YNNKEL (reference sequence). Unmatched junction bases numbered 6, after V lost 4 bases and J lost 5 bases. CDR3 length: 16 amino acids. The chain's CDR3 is CASSPRTSGVDNEQFF. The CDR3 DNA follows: TGTGCCAGCAGCCCAAGGACTAGCGGGGTTGACAATGAGCAGTTCTTC.

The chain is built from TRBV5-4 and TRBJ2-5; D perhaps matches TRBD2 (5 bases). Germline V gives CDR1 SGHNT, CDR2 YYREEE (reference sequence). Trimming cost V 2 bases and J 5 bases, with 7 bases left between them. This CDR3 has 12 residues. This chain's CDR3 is CASSFWRETQYF. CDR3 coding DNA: TGTGCCAGCAGCTTCTGGAGGGAGACCCAGTACTTC.

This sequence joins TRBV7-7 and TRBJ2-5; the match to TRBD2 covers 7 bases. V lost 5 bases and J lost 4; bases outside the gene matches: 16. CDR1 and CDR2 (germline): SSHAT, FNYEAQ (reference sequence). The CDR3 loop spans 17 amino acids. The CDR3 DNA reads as TGTGCCAGCAGCATCCAACCCTCCGGGGGGACTATAGAGACCCAGTACTTC. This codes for CASSIQPSGGTIETQYF.

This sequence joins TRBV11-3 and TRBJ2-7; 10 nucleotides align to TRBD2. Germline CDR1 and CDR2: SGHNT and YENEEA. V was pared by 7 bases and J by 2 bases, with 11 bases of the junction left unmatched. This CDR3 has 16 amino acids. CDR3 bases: TGTGCCAGCAACCCTGGAGGCAGCGGGAGGGCCTACGAGCAGTACTTC. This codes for CASNPGGSGRAYEQYF.

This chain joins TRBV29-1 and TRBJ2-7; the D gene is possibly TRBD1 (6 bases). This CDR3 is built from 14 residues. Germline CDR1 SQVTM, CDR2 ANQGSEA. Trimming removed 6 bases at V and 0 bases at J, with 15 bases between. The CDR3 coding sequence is TGCAGCGTAGTAAGCCAGGGGAGCTCCTACGAGCAGTACTTC. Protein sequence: CSVVSQGSSYEQYF.

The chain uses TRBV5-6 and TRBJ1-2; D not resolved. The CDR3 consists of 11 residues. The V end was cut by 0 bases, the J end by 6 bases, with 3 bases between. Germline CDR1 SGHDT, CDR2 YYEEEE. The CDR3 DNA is TGTGCCAGCAGCTTGGCGGATGGCTACACCTTC. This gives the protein CASSLADGYTF.

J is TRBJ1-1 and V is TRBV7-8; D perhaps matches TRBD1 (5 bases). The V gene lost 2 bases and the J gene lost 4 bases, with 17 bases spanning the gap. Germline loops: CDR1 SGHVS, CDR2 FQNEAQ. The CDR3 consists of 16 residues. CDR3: CASSLYWGSRITEAFF. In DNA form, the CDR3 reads TGTGCCAGCAGCTTATATTGGGGCAGCCGGATCACTGAAGCTTTCTTT.

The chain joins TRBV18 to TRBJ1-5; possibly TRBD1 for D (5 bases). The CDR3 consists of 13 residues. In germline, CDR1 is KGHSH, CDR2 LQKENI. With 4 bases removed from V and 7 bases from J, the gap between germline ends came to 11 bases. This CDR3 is CASSLQDGQPQHF. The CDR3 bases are TGTGCCAGCTCACTACAGGACGGACAGCCCCAGCATTTT.

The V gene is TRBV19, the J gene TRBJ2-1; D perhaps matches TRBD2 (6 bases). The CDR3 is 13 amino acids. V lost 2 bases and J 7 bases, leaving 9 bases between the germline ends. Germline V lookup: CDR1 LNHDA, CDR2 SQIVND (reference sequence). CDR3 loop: CASSIIGRNEQFF. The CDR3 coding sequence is TGTGCCAGTAGTATAATAGGGAGGAATGAGCAGTTCTTC.

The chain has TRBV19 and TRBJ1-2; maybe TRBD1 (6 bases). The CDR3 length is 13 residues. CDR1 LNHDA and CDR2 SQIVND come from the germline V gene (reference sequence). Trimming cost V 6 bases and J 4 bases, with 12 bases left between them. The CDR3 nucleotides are TGTGCCAGTAGAGCAGGGGAGAGCTATGGCTACACCTTC. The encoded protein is CASRAGESYGYTF.

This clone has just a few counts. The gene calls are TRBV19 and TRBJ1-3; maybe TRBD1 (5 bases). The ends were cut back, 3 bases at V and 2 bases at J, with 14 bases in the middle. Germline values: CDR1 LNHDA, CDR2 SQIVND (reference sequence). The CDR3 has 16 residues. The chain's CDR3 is CASSIQGAHTGNTIYF. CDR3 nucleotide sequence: TGTGCCAGTAGTATTCAAGGGGCCCACACTGGAAACACCATATATTTT.